This record looks at one TCR beta chain sequence and its context. This record comes from a study of T-cell reconstitution after alpha-beta-depleted transplantation in children. A library of TCRbeta sequences, prepared with unique molecular identifiers, was generated. TCRdb processed the PCR reads anew with MiXCR; each CDR3 protein has one entry. Counted here are about 600,000 distinct CDR3 sequences, 10% to 13% occurring once; the ten biggest clones make up 4% to 5%. Losses at the gene ends were 1 base for V and 4 bases for J; bases not matched to a gene: 0. The CDR3 runs to 15 residues. The germline gives CDR1 SNHLY, CDR2 FYNNEI.

The sample was PBMCs from the stem cell graft donor, taken from the stem cell graft. The chain joins TRBV2 to TRBJ2-5, with 13 bases lining up with TRBD2. The receptor's source is a human donor who donated a stem cell graft to a child with acute myeloid leukemia. CDR3 in amino acids: CASSEGLAGGETQYF. DNA for the CDR3: TGTGCCAGCAGTGAAGGACTAGCGGGAGGAGAGACCCAGTACTTC.